This TCR beta chain appears in the sequencing data of a study of blood T cell repertoires in COVID-19. At the level of the study: COVID-19 samples collected from the United States, Italy and Spain covered acute and convalescent phases. The analysed material was cDNA or gDNA that came from T cells, B-cell-depleted T cells, or PBMCs.

In the original analysis: The authors estimated nucleated cell counts from reference gene primer amplification. Assay: immunoSEQ multiplex PCR; the TCRdb copy retains only in-frame clones and omits some. V and J calls and clone size are those listed in that table; D and trimming were worked out from the DNA. The sample lists about 200,000 clones; over 75% were seen once. The CDR3 covers 14 residues. Trimming took off 3 bases at V and 6 bases at J, with 12 bases between the two ends. Germline values: CDR1 SNHLY, CDR2 FYNNEI. The clonotype originates from a person aged 70 to 79 with COVID-19, enrolled during active disease. This chain joins TRBV2 and TRBJ2-1; D is uncertain. The specimen sequenced was peripheral blood. The CDR3 protein is CASSEATPLNEQFF. CDR3 DNA: TGTGCCAGCAGTGAGGCAACCCCCCTCAATGAGCAGTTCTTC.